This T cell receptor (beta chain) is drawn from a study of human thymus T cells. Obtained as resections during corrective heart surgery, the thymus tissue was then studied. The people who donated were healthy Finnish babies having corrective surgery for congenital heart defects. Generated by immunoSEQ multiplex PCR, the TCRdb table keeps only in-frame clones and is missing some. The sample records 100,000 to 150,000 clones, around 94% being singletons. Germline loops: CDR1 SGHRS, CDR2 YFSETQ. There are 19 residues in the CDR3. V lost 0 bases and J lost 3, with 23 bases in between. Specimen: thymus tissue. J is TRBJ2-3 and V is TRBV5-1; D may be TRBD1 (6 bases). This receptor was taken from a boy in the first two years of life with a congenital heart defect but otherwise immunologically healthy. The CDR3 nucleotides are TGCGCCAGCAGCTTGGCCCCACTCAAACAGGGTGAGAGGACAGATACGCAGTATTTT. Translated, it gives CASSLAPLKQGERTDTQYF.